The rows below give T cell receptor beta chains drawn from one sample of a study of human T cells and chemical hapten exposure. TCRdb ran MiXCR on the RACE reads and lists one entry per CDR3 protein. The table lists 270,000 or so distinct CDR3 sequences, over 7.5% of them singletons. This sample comprised whole blood, obtained in connection with sensitization to the hapten diphenylcyclopropenone (DPC). Receptors were obtained from a man younger than 30 with alopecia areata. Some clones in this sample may be carry-over from other donors' samples. Each CDR3 is given with its conserved first and last residue. A D gene is named only where the DNA matches it firmly. Size values are once, few and many counts, or a class for expanded clones, and some rows have none.

v_gene,d_gene,j_gene,len,abundance,CDR3aa,CDR3nt
TRBV7-9,NA,TRBJ2-6,14,NA,CASSLISGANVLTF,TGTGCCAGCAGTCTTATCTCTGGGGCCAACGTCCTGACTTTC
TRBV4-2,TRBD1,TRBJ2-1,16,few,CASSQEGTGALNEQFF,TGTGCCAGCAGCCAGGAAGGGACAGGGGCTTTAAATGAGCAGTTCTTC
TRBV4-2,TRBD1,TRBJ1-1,14,few,CASKEQGTLTEAFF,TGTGCCAGCAAGGAACAGGGGACTTTAACTGAAGCTTTCTTT
TRBV3-1,TRBD1,TRBJ2-5,16,NA,CASSHLMDRGLQAQYF,TGTGCCAGCAGCCATCTAATGGACAGGGGCCTCCAGGCCCAGTACTTC
TRBV29-1,NA,TRBJ2-3,13,few,CSVEDQGTDTQYF,TGCAGCGTTGAAGACCAGGGGACAGATACGCAGTATTTT
TRBV28,TRBD2,TRBJ2-7,14,NA,CASSFGLASYEQYF,TGTGCCAGCAGTTTCGGACTAGCATCCTACGAGCAGTACTTC
TRBV7-9,NA,TRBJ1-3,16,many,CASSLDRDSSGNTIYF,TGTGCCAGCAGCTTAGACAGGGATAGTTCTGGAAACACCATATATTTT
TRBV10-3,TRBD1,TRBJ2-6,15,many,CAISESTGRANVLTF,TGTGCCATCAGTGAGTCGACAGGGAGGGCCAACGTCCTGACTTTC
TRBV4-3,NA,TRBJ1-2,16,many,CASSQDLRQNNYGYTF,TGCGCCAGCAGCCAAGATCTCAGACAGAATAACTATGGCTACACCTTC
TRBV11-1,NA,TRBJ1-3,12,NA,CASSFRGNTIYF,TGTGCCAGCAGCTTCAGGGGAAACACCATATATTTT
TRBV6-1,NA,TRBJ1-2,15,many,CASSEADGFNYGYTF,TGTGCCAGCAGTGAAGCGGACGGTTTTAACTATGGCTACACCTTC
TRBV28,NA,TRBJ2-7,13,few,CASSLPREGNWYF,TGTGCCAGCAGTTTACCCCGGGAAGGGAATTGGTACTTC
TRBV20-1,NA,TRBJ2-7,13,NA,CSAKEAGPYEQYF,TGCAGTGCTAAAGAGGCAGGGCCCTACGAGCAGTACTTC
TRBV19,TRBD2,TRBJ2-1,16,NA,CASSAWTSGGAMGKFF,TGTGCCAGTAGTGCCTGGACTAGCGGGGGTGCCATGGGGAAGTTCTTC
TRBV20-1,NA,TRBJ2-2,11,few,CSASITGELFF,TGCAGTGCTAGCATTACCGGGGAGCTGTTTTTT
TRBV7-2,NA,TRBJ1-1,15,NA,CASSPPSRGHTEAFF,TGTGCCAGCAGTCCGCCTTCGAGGGGCCACACTGAAGCTTTCTTT
TRBV7-2,NA,TRBJ2-1,16,NA,CASSFSMTVSYNEQFF,TGTGCCAGCAGCTTCAGTATGACTGTCTCCTACAATGAGCAGTTCTTC
TRBV10-3,NA,TRBJ1-5,13,NA,CAISGEGFQPQHF,TGTGCCATCAGTGGCGAAGGTTTTCAGCCCCAGCATTTT
TRBV7-8,NA,TRBJ1-6,15,few,CASSSTRGSNSPLHF,TGTGCCAGCAGCTCAACCAGAGGGTCGAATTCACCCCTCCACTTT
TRBV6-6,NA,TRBJ1-1,14,NA,CASSYDGVSTEAFF,TGTGCCAGCAGTTACGACGGGGTTTCAACTGAAGCTTTCTTT
TRBV6-2/TRBV6-3,NA,TRBJ2-1,11,few,CASNNNQEQFF,TGTGCCAGCAACAATAATCAGGAGCAGTTCTTC
TRBV6-2/TRBV6-3,NA,TRBJ1-3,15,few,CASSTRPDSGNTIYF,TGTGCCAGCAGTACCCGACCGGACAGTGGAAACACCATATATTTT
TRBV7-9,NA,TRBJ2-3,14,few,CASSPGGYTDTQYF,TGTGCCAGCAGCCCAGGAGGATACACAGATACGCAGTATTTT
TRBV28,TRBD1,TRBJ1-4,14,few,CASSLFRTGEGLFF,TGTGCCAGCAGTTTATTCAGGACAGGGGAGGGGCTGTTTTTT
TRBV4-3,NA,TRBJ1-1,14,few,CASRPGPQNTEAFF,TGCGCCAGCAGGCCCGGACCGCAGAACACTGAAGCTTTCTTT
TRBV6-2/TRBV6-3,NA,TRBJ1-1,13,NA,CASSYRGRLEAFF,TGTGCCAGCAGTTACCGGGGGCGGCTTGAAGCTTTCTTT
TRBV5-1,NA,TRBJ2-1,14,many,CASSTRLGTDEQFF,TGCGCCAGCAGCACCCGCCTAGGTACCGATGAGCAGTTCTTC
TRBV29-1,NA,TRBJ1-1,12,few,CSVHQGNTEAFF,TGCAGCGTTCACCAGGGGAACACTGAAGCTTTCTTT
TRBV12-3/TRBV12-4,NA,TRBJ2-6,15,NA,CASSLNQPGANVLTF,TGTGCCAGCAGTTTAAATCAGCCTGGGGCCAACGTCCTGACTTTC
TRBV20-1,TRBD1,TRBJ1-6,13,few,CSARGQGNSPLHF,TGCAGTGCTAGGGGACAGGGGAATTCACCCCTCCACTTT
TRBV7-9,NA,TRBJ1-1,19,NA,CASSLARYNMGRRISEAFF,TGTGCCAGCAGCTTAGCTAGATACAACATGGGCCGGCGCATCAGTGAAGCTTTCTTT
TRBV7-9,NA,TRBJ1-5,14,few,CASSLDRAWQPQHF,TGTGCCAGCAGCTTAGACAGGGCTTGGCAGCCCCAGCATTTT
TRBV4-3,NA,TRBJ1-5,14,NA,CASSLNREYQPQHF,TGCGCCAGCAGCTTGAACAGGGAGTATCAGCCCCAGCATTTT
TRBV10-3,NA,TRBJ2-7,13,few,CAISGARAHEQYF,TGTGCCATCAGTGGGGCCAGGGCCCACGAGCAGTACTTC
TRBV9,NA,TRBJ2-5,14,NA,CASSVSGSQETQYF,TGTGCCAGCAGCGTTTCAGGGTCCCAAGAGACCCAGTACTTC
TRBV7-8,NA,TRBJ1-5,14,many,CASTFGTRSQPQHF,TGTGCCAGCACCTTCGGGACTCGAAGTCAGCCCCAGCATTTT
TRBV20-1,TRBD2,TRBJ2-3,15,NA,CSARLTSGGAHTQYF,TGCAGTGCTAGATTGACTAGCGGGGGGGCCCATACGCAGTATTTT
TRBV7-8,NA,TRBJ2-7,14,few,CASSLVPSAHEQYF,TGTGCCAGCAGCTTAGTTCCTAGTGCACACGAGCAGTACTTC
TRBV28,NA,TRBJ2-5,15,few,CASSLSGYLQETQYF,TGTGCCAGCAGTTTAAGTGGGTACCTCCAAGAGACCCAGTACTTC
TRBV12-3/TRBV12-4,NA,TRBJ1-4,13,many,CASGTGQNEKLFF,TGTGCCAGCGGAACCGGGCAAAATGAAAAACTGTTTTTT